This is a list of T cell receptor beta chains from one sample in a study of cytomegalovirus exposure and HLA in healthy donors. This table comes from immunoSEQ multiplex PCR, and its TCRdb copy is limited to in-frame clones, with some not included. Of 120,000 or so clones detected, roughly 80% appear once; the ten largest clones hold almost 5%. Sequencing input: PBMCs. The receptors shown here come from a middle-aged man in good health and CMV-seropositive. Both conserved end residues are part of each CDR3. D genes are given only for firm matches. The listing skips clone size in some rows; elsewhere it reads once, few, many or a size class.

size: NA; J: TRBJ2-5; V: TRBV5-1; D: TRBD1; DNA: TGCGCCAGCAGCAGCGGACAGGGGGGGTACCAAGAGACCCAGTACTTC; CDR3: CASSSGQGGYQETQYF
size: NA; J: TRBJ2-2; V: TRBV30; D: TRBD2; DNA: TGTGCCTGGAAGCCCCTTGGGAGGGTAACCGGGGAGCTGTTTTTT; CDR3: CAWKPLGRVTGELFF
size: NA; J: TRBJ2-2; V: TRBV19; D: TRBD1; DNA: TGTGCCAGTAGTATTTTAGACAGGGTGGGAACCGGGGAGCTGTTTTTT; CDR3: CASSILDRVGTGELFF
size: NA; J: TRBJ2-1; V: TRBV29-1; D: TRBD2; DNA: TGCAGCGCTACGTTTACTAGCGGTCCTGGGAGGGAGCAGTTCTTC; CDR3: CSATFTSGPGREQFF
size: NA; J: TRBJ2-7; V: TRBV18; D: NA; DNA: TGTGCCAGCTCACCATCCGTTATTTACGAGCAGTACTTC; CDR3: CASSPSVIYEQYF
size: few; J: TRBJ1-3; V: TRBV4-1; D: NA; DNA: TGCGCCAGCAGCCAACTCCCGGGGACACCCGAGAGCTCTGGAAACACCATATATTTT; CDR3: CASSQLPGTPESSGNTIYF
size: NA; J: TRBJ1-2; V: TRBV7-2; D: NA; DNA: TGTGCCAGCAGCTTAGAAGGAGGGATCGGCTATGGCTACACCTTC; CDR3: CASSLEGGIGYGYTF
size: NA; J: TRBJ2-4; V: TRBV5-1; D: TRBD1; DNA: TGCGCCAGCAGCTCGACAGGGGGCGCTTACATTCAGTACTTC; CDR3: CASSSTGGAYIQYF
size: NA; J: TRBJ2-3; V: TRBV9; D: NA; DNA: TGTGCCAGCACCTCCAGAGGGCGCGGCACAGATACGCAGTATTTT; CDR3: CASTSRGRGTDTQYF
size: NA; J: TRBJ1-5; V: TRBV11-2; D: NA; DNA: TGTGCCAGCAGCTTAGATGGGGCTCAGCCCCAGCATTTT; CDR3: CASSLDGAQPQHF
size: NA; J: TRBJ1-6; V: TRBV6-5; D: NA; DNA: TGTGCCAGCAGAACAAGACAGCTTAATTCACCCCTCCACTTT; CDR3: CASRTRQLNSPLHF
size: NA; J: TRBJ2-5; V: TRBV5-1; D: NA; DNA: TGCGCCAGCAACGCCGGGGGGCTAGGGGGACAAGAGACCCAGTACTTC; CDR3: CASNAGGLGGQETQYF
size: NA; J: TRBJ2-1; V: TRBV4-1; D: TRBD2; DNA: TGCGCCAGCAGCCAAGCGAGCGGGGGAAACTACAATGAGCAGTTCTTC; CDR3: CASSQASGGNYNEQFF
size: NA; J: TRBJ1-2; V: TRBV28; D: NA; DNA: TGTGCCAGCAGTCCCTACGTCTTGGACTATGGCTACACCTTC; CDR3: CASSPYVLDYGYTF
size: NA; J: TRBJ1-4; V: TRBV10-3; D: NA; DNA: TGTGCCATCAGGGAACTCCAGGGTAATAGGCTGTTTTTT; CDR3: CAIRELQGNRLFF
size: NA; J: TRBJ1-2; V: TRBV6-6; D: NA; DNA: TGTGCCAGCAAGTACGGGAGCTATGGCTACACCTTC; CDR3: CASKYGSYGYTF
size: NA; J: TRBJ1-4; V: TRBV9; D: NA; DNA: TGTGCCAGCAGCGTGGCAGGGGCAACTAATGAAAAACTGTTTTTT; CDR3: CASSVAGATNEKLFF
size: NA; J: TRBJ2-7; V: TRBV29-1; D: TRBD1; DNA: TGCAGCGTACGACAGGGCCTATTAAATAATAACTACGAGCAGTACTTC; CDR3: CSVRQGLLNNNYEQYF
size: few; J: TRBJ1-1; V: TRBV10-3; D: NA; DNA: TGTGCCATCAGTGAGGAAAGTCGGTCTTTCTTT; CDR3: CAISEESRSFF
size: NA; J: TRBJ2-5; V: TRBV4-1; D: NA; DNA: TGCGCCAGCAGCCCAGGTCCCGGGGTAACCCAAGAGACCCAGTACTTC; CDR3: CASSPGPGVTQETQYF
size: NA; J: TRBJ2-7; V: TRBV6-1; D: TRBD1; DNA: TGTGCCAGCAGTTTACAGGGGCCGCAGTACTTC; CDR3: CASSLQGPQYF
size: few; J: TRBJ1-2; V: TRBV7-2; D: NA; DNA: TGTGCCAGCAGCTTAGTAGTCGGAAGTCAGGGTGGTAACTATGGCTACACCTTC; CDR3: CASSLVVGSQGGNYGYTF
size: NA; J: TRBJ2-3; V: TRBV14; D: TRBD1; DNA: TGTGCCAGCAGTCGGGACAGGACGCAGTATTTT; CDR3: CASSRDRTQYF
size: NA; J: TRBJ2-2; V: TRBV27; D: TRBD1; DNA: TGTGCCAGCAGGCGGGGACAGGGGACGGGGGAGCTGTTTTTT; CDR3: CASRRGQGTGELFF
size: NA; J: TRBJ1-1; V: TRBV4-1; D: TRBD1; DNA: TGCGCCAGTCAGGGGGTTGTGAACACTGAAGCTTTCTTT; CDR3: CASQGVVNTEAFF
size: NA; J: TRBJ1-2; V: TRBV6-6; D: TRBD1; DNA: TGTGCCAGCAGTTCCCCGGACAGGGGAGGTAACTATGGCTACACCTTC; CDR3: CASSSPDRGGNYGYTF
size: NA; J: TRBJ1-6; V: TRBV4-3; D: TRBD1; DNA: TGCGCCAGCAGCCTGACAGGGTATCGTAATTCACCCCTCCACTTT; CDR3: CASSLTGYRNSPLHF
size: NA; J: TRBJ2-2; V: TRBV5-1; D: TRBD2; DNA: TGCGCCAGCAGCTTTGGGGGACTAGCGGGGTCTCCGAACACCGGGGAGCTGTTTTTT; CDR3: CASSFGGLAGSPNTGELFF
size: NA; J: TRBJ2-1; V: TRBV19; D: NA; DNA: TGTGCCAGTAGGAGTACAGGGACGTCCTACAATGAGCAGTTCTTC; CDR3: CASRSTGTSYNEQFF
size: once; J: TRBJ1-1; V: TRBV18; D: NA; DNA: TGTGCCAGCTCACCCCCCCCAAACACTGAAGCTTTCTTT; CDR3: CASSPPPNTEAFF
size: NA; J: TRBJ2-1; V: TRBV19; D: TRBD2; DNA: TGTGCCACTCAACTAGCGCGTAGCTCCTACAATGAGCAGTTCTTC; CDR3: CATQLARSSYNEQFF
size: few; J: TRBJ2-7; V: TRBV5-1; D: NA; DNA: TGCGCCAGCAGCTTGGGTAGCGGAGAGGGGTATCTGTACTTC; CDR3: CASSLGSGEGYLYF
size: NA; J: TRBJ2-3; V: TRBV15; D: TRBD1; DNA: TGTGCCACCAGCAGGAGACAGGGGCTCCCTTCCACAGATACGCAGTATTTT; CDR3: CATSRRQGLPSTDTQYF
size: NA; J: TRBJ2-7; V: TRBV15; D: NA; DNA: TGTGCCACCAGCAGAGCCCGACAGGTTGGCTCCTACGAGCAGTACTTC; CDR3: CATSRARQVGSYEQYF
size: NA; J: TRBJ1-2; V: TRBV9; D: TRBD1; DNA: TGTGCCAGCAGCGTAGGGGTGGGACAGGTCTATGGCTACACCTTC; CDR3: CASSVGVGQVYGYTF
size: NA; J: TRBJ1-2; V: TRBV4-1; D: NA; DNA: TGCGCCAGCAGCCAAGATCCGGACGGAGGATATGGCTACACCTTC; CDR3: CASSQDPDGGYGYTF
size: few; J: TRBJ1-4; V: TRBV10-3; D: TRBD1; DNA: TGTGCCATCAGTGAGTCGTCGGCCACAGGGGGAAAACTGTTTTTT; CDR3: CAISESSATGGKLFF
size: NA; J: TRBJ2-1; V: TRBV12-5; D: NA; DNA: TGTGCTAGTGGTTTGTTTAACAATGAGCAGTTCTTC; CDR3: CASGLFNNEQFF
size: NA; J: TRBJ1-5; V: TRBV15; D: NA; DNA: TGTGCCACCAGCGACGACACTGATCAGCCCCAGCATTTT; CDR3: CATSDDTDQPQHF
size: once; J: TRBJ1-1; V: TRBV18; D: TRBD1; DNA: TGTGCCAGCTCACCATTCCCGGGACAGAAGAACACTGAAGCTTTCTTT; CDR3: CASSPFPGQKNTEAFF
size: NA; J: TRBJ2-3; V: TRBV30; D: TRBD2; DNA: TGTGCCACTAGCGGTTTTCGCACAGATACGCAGTATTTT; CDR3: CATSGFRTDTQYF
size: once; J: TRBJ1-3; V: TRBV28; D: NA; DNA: TGTGCCAGCACCTCCGGGACCTACGGGGGGAACACCATATATTTT; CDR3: CASTSGTYGGNTIYF
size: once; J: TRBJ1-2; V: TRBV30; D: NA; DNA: TGTGCCTGGAGTCCCAGGGGCGGCTACACCTTC; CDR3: CAWSPRGGYTF
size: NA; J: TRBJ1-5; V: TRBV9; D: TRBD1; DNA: TGTGCCAGCAGCGACAGGGGCGGGAATCAGCCCCAGCATTTT; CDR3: CASSDRGGNQPQHF
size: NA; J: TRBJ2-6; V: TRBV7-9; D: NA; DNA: TGTGCCAGCAATGGGGACGGCGGGGCTGGGGCCAACGTCCTGACTTTC; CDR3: CASNGDGGAGANVLTF
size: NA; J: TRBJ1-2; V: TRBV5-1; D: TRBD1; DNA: TGCGCCAGCAGCTTGGGTGATCGGAGGACAGGTTCCAACTATGGCTACACCTTC; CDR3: CASSLGDRRTGSNYGYTF
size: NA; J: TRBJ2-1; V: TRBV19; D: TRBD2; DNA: TGTGCCAGTAGGACGGGGACTAGCGGGAGGGGGTATGAGCAGTTCTTC; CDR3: CASRTGTSGRGYEQFF
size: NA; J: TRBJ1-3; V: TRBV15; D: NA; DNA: TGTGCCACCAGCAGAGATCTGGGCTACTCTGGAAACACCATATATTTT; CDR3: CATSRDLGYSGNTIYF